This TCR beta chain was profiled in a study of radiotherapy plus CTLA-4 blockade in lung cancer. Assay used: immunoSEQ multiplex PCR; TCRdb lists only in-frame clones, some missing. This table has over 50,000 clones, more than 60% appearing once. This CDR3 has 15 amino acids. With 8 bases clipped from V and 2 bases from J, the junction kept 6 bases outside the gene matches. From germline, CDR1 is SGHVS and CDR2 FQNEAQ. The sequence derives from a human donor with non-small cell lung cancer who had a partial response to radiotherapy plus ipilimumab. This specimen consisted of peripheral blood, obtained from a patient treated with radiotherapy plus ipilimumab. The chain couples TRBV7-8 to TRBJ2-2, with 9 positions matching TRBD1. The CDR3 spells CASASTGGNTGELFF. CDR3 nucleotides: TGTGCCAGCGCGTCCACAGGGGGCAACACCGGGGAGCTGTTTTTT.